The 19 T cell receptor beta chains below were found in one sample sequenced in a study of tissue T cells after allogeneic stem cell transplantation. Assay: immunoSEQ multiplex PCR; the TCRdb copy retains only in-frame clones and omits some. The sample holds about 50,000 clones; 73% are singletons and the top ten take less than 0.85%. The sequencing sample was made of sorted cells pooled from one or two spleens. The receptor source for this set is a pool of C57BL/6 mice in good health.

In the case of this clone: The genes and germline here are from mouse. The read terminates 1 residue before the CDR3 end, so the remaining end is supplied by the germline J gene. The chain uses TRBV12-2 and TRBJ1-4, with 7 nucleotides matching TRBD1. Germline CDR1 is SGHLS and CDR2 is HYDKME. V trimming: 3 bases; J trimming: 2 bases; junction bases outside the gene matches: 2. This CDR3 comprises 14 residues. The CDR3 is CASSSTGSNERLFF. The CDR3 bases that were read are TGTGCCAGCTCTTCGACAGGGTCCAACGAAAGATTATTT.

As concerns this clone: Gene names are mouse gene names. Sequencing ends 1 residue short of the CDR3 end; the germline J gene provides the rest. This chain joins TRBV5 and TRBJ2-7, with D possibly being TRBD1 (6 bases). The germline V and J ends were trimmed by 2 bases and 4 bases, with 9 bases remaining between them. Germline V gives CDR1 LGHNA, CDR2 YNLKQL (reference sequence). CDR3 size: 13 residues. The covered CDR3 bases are TGTGCCAGCAGCCAACAGGGGCCGTATGAACAGTAC. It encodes CASSQQGPYEQY. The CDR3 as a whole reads CASSQQGPYEQYF.

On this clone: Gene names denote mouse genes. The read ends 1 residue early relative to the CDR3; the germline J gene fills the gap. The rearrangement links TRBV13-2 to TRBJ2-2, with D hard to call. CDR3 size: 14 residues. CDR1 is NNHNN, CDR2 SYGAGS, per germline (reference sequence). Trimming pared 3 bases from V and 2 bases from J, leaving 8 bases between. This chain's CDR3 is CASGADINTGQLYF. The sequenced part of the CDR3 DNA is TGTGCCAGCGGTGCTGACATCAACACCGGGCAGCTCTAC.

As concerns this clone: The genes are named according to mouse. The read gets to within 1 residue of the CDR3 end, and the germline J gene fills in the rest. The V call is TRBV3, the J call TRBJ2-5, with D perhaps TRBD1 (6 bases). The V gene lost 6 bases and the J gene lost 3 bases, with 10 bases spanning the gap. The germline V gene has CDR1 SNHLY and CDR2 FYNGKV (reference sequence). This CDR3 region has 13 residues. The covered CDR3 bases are TGTGCCAGCAGAACAGGGCTACAAGACACCCAGTAC. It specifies CASRTGLQDTQY. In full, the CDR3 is CASRTGLQDTQYF.

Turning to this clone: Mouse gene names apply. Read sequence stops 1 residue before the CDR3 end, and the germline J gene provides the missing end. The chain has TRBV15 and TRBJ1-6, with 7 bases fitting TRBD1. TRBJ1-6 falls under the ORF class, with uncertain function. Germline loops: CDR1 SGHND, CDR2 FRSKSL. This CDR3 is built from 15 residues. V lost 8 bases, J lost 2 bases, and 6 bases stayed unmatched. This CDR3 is CASPYRGPYNSPLYF. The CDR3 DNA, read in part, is TGTGCCAGCCCCTACAGGGGACCCTATAATTCGCCCCTCTAC.

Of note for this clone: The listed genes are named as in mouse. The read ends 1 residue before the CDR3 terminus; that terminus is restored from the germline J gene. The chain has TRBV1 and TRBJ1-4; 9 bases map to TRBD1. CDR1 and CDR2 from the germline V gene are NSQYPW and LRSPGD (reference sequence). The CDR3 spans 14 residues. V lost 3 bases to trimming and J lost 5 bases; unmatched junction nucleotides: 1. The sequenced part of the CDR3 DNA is TGCACCTGCAGTGCCGGACAGGGGAACGAAAGATTATTT. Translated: CTCSAGQGNERLF. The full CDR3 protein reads CTCSAGQGNERLFF.

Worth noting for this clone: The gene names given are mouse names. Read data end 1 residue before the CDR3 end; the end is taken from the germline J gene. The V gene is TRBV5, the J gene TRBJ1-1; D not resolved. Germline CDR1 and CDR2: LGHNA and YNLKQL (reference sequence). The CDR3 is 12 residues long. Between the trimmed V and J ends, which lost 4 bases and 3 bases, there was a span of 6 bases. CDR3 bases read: TGTGCCAGCAGCCCCTCACACACAGAAGTCTTC. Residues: CASSPSHTEVF. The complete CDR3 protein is CASSPSHTEVFF.

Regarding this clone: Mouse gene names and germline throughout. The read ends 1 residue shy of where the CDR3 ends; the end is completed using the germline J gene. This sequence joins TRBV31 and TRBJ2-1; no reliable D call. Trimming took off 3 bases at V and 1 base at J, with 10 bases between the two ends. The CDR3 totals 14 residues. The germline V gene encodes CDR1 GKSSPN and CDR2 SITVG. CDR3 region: CAWSSTGNYAEQFF. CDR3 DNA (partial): TGTGCCTGGAGCTCCACGGGAAACTATGCTGAGCAGTTC.

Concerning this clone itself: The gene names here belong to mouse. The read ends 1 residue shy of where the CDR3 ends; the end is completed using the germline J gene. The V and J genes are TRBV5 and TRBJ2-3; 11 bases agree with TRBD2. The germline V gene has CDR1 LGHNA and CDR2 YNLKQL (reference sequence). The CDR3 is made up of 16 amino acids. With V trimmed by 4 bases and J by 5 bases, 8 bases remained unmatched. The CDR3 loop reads CASSPRTGGRVETLYF. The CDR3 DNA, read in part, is TGTGCCAGCAGCCCCCGGACTGGGGGGAGGGTAGAAACGCTGTAT.

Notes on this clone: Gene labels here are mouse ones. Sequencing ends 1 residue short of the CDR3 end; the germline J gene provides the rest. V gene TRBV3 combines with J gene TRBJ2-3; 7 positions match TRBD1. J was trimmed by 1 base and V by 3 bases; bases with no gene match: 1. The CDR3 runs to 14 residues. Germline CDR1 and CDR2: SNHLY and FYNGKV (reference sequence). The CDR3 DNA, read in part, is TGTGCCAGCAGCTTCGACAGGGGTGCAGAAACGCTGTAT. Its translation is CASSFDRGAETLY. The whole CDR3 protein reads CASSFDRGAETLYF.

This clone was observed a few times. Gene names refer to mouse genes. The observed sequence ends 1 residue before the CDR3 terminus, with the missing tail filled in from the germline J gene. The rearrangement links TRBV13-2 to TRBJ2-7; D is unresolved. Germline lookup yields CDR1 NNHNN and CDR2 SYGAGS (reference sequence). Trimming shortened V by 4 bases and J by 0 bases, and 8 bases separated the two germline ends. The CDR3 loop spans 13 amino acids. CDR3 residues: CASGRESSYEQYF. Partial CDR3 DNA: TGTGCCAGCGGTCGTGAAAGCTCCTATGAACAGTAC.

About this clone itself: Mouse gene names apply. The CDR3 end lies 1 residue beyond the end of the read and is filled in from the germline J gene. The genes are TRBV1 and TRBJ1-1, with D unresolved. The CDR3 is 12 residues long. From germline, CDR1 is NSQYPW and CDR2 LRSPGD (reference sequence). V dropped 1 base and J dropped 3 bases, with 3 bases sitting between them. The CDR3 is CTCSAVDTEVFF. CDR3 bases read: TGCACCTGCAGTGCAGTGGACACAGAAGTCTTC. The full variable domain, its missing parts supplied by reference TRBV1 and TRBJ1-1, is VTLLEQNPRWRLVPRGQAVNLRCILKNSQYPWMSWYQQDLQKQLQWLFTLRSPGDKEVKSLPGADYLATRVTDTELRLQVANMSQGRTLYCTCSAVDTEVFFGKGTRLTVV.

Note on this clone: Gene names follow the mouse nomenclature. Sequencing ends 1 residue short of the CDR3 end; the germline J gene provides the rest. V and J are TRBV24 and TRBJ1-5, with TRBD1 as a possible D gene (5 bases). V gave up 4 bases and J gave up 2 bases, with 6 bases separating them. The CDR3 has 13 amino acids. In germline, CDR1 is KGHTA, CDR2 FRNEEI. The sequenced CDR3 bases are TGTGCCAGCAGTCCGACAGACAACCAGGCTCCGCTT. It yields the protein CASSPTDNQAPL. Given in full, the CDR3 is CASSPTDNQAPLF.

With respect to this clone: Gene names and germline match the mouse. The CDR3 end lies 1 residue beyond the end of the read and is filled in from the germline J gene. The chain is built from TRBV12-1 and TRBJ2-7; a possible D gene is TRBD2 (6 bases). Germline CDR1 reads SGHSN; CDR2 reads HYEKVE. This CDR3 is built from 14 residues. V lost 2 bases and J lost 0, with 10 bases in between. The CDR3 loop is CASSPSGDSYEQYF. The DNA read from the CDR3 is TGTGCCAGCTCTCCTTCTGGGGACTCCTATGAACAGTAC.

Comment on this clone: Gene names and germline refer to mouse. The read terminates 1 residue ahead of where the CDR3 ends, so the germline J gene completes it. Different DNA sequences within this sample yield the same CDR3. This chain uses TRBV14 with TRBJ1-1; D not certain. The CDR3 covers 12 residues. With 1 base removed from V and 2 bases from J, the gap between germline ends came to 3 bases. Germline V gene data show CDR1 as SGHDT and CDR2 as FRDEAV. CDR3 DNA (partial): TGTGCCAGCAGTTTCCGCAACACAGAAGTCTTC. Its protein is CASSFRNTEVF. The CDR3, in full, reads CASSFRNTEVFF.

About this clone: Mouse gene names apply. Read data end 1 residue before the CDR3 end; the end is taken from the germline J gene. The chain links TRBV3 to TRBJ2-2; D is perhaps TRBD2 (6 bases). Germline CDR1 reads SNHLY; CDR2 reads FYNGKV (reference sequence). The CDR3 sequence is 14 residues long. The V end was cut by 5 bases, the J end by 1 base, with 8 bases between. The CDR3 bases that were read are TGTGCCAGCAGCGAGACTGGAAACACCGGGCAGCTCTAC. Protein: CASSETGNTGQLY. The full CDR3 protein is CASSETGNTGQLYF.

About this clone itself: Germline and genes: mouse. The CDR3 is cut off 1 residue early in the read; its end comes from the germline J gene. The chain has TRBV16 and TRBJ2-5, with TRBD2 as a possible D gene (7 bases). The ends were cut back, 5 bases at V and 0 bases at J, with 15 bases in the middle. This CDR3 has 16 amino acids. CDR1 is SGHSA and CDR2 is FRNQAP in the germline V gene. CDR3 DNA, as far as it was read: TGTGCAAGCAGCCAAAGGGGGGGGTCAAACCAAGACACCCAGTAC. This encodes CASSQRGGSNQDTQY. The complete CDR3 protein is CASSQRGGSNQDTQYF.

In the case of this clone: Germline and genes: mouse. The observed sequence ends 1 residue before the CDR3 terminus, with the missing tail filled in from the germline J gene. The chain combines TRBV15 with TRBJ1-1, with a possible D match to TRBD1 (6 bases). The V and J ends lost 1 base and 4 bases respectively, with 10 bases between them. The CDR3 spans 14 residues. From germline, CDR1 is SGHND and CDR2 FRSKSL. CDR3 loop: CASSLGQGGTEVFF. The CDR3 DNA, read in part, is TGTGCCAGCAGTTTAGGACAAGGGGGCACAGAAGTCTTC.

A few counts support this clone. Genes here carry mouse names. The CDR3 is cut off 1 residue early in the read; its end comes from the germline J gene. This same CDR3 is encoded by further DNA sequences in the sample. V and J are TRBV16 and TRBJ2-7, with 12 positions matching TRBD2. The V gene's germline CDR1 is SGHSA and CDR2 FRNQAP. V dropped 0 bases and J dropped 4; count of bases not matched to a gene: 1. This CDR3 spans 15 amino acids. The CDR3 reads CASSLEDWGGYEQYF. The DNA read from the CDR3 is TGTGCAAGCAGCTTAGAGGACTGGGGGGGGTATGAACAGTAC.